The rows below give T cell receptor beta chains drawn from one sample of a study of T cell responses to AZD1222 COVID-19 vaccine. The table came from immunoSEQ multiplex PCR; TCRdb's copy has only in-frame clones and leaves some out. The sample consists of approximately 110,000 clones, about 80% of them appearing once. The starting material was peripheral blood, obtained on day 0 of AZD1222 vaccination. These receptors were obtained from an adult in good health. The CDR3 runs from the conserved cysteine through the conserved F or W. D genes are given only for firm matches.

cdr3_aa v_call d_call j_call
CAWSVDRSENSNQPQHF TRBV30 NA TRBJ1-5
CATSSAGTLAHEQYF TRBV15 NA TRBJ2-7
CASSQGTGGTDTQYF TRBV7-9 TRBD1 TRBJ2-3
CASSRPQENTGELFF TRBV6-5 NA TRBJ2-2
CASSNRDRVNQPQHF TRBV28 TRBD1 TRBJ1-5
CASSLADNYNEQFF TRBV5-1 NA TRBJ2-1
CASSPRTGTESSYNEQFF TRBV18 TRBD1 TRBJ2-1
CASSLDRSYEQYF TRBV5-1 NA TRBJ2-7
CASSKGAPTGADTQYF TRBV21-1 NA TRBJ2-3
CASSPRDGRPNTGELFF TRBV9 NA TRBJ2-2
CASKGGQAANGYTF TRBV28 NA TRBJ1-2
CASKVSGYQPQHF TRBV28 NA TRBJ1-5
CASSSQGDQPQHF TRBV7-9 NA TRBJ1-5
CASSGGWSDTQYF TRBV6-6 NA TRBJ2-3
CASSPGRGGFRETQYF TRBV4-1 TRBD2 TRBJ2-5
CASSPAQSTDTQYF TRBV7-9 NA TRBJ2-3
CATTSPWGGPRDTGELFF TRBV10-1 NA TRBJ2-2
CASSLVNTEAFF TRBV5-4 NA TRBJ1-1
CAISDPSGSGNTIYF TRBV10-3 NA TRBJ1-3
CASRFATDTQYF TRBV6-6 NA TRBJ2-3
CSARANYGYTF TRBV20-1 NA TRBJ1-2
CATSGGGNQPQHF TRBV24-1 NA TRBJ1-5
CASSQSHWANVLTF TRBV4-1 NA TRBJ2-6
CASSYSTLWEQYF TRBV6-6 NA TRBJ2-7
CASSSESYTGELFF TRBV2 NA TRBJ2-2
CATQGADSYGYTF TRBV28 TRBD1 TRBJ1-2
CASSVATPGVLGTEKLFF TRBV9 NA TRBJ1-4
CASSQALTSIDTQYF TRBV3-1/TRBV3-2 NA TRBJ2-3
CASSAHPGTGNTEAFF TRBV19 TRBD1 TRBJ1-1
CAIRGLTYEQYF TRBV10-3 TRBD2 TRBJ2-7
CASSHGTSAYEQYF TRBV11-2 TRBD2 TRBJ2-7
CASSLTGGDYNEQFF TRBV7-3 NA TRBJ2-1
CASSLGPAREVYEQYF TRBV5-1 NA TRBJ2-7
CAWSRQSNTEAFF TRBV30 NA TRBJ1-1
CASSFPGLAGPTDTQYF TRBV28 TRBD2 TRBJ2-3
CASSLETGVGETQYF TRBV18 TRBD1 TRBJ2-5
CASSIGVGVLPMNAYNEQFF TRBV7-3 NA TRBJ2-1
CASSEMGVGGPQHF TRBV6-1 NA TRBJ1-5
CASSPNPSRGQETQYF TRBV7-3 NA TRBJ2-5
CASSYSQISYEQYF TRBV6-5 NA TRBJ2-7
CASSLMGQGEPQHF TRBV28 TRBD1 TRBJ1-5
CASSQDRGTTDTQYF TRBV4-2 NA TRBJ2-3
CASSFFSGARANQPQHF TRBV7-8 NA TRBJ1-5
CASSHGDREEAFF TRBV28 TRBD1 TRBJ1-1
CASSSGASPSTDTQYF TRBV11-2 NA TRBJ2-3
CASTPGGYGTDTQYF TRBV6-5 TRBD2 TRBJ2-3